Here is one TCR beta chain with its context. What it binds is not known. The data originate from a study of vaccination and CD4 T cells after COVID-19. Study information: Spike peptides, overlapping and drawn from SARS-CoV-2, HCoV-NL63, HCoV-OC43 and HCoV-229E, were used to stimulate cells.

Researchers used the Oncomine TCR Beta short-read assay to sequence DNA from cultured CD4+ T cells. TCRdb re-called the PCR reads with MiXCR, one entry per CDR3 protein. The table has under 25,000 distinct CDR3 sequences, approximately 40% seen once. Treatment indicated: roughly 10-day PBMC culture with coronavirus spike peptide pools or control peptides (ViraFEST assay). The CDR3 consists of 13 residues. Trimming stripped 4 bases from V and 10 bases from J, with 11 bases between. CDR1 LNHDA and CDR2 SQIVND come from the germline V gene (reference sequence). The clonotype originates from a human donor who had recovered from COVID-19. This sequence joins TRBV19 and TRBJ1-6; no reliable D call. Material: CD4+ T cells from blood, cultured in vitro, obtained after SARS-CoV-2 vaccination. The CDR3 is CASSNTGLSPLHF. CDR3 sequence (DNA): TGTGCCAGTAGTAACACCGGACTCTCACCCCTCCACTTT.